This is a list of T cell receptor beta chains from one sample in a study of cytomegalovirus exposure and HLA in healthy donors. The data were produced by immunoSEQ multiplex PCR, yet TCRdb's version contains in-frame clones alone and is incomplete. The sample table sets out about 75,000 clones. Material: PBMCs. These receptors all stem from a man aged 35-49 years in good health and CMV-seronegative. Each CDR3 is given with its conserved first and last residue. A D gene is named only where the DNA matches it firmly. For some rows the clone size is stated as once, few or many, or as a class when expanded; others skip it.

len: 14
d_gene: .
v_gene: TRBV6-1
abundance: .
j_gene: TRBJ1-2
CDR3aa: CATSRGHLNYGYTF
CDR3nt: TGTGCCACTTCAAGGGGACATTTGAACTATGGCTACACCTTC

len: 16
d_gene: TRBD2
v_gene: TRBV6-1
abundance: .
j_gene: TRBJ2-2
CDR3aa: CASSERQQRGTGELFF
CDR3nt: TGTGCCAGCAGTGAAAGGCAACAGCGGGGCACCGGGGAGCTGTTTTTT

len: 13
d_gene: TRBD1
v_gene: TRBV6-1
abundance: .
j_gene: TRBJ1-3
CDR3aa: CASSTGAGNTIYF
CDR3nt: TGTGCCAGCAGTACAGGGGCTGGAAACACCATATATTTT

len: 14
d_gene: .
v_gene: TRBV2
abundance: .
j_gene: TRBJ1-5
CDR3aa: CASSRGDGNQPQHF
CDR3nt: TGTGCCAGCAGTCGGGGGGATGGCAATCAGCCCCAGCATTTT

len: 16
d_gene: TRBD1
v_gene: TRBV5-1
abundance: .
j_gene: TRBJ2-7
CDR3aa: CASSWIPGQEAYEQYF
CDR3nt: TGCGCCAGCAGCTGGATACCGGGACAGGAGGCCTACGAGCAGTACTTC

len: 15
d_gene: .
v_gene: TRBV19
abundance: .
j_gene: TRBJ1-4
CDR3aa: CASSINSGVSEKLFF
CDR3nt: TGTGCCAGTAGTATTAATTCAGGGGTTAGCGAAAAACTGTTTTTT

len: 13
d_gene: TRBD1
v_gene: TRBV2
abundance: .
j_gene: TRBJ2-1
CDR3aa: CATQDRGLNEQFF
CDR3nt: TGTGCTACACAGGACAGGGGTCTCAATGAGCAGTTCTTC

len: 14
d_gene: .
v_gene: TRBV5-1
abundance: .
j_gene: TRBJ1-1
CDR3aa: CASSPLTGNTEAFF
CDR3nt: TGCGCCAGCAGCCCACTGACGGGAAACACTGAAGCTTTCTTT

len: 16
d_gene: TRBD2
v_gene: TRBV30
abundance: .
j_gene: TRBJ2-3
CDR3aa: CAWSGGLAGGGDTQYF
CDR3nt: TGTGCCTGGAGTGGTGGACTAGCGGGGGGAGGAGATACGCAGTATTTT

len: 13
d_gene: .
v_gene: TRBV19
abundance: .
j_gene: TRBJ2-2
CDR3aa: CASIKSSTGELFF
CDR3nt: TGTGCCAGTATCAAGAGCTCCACCGGGGAGCTGTTTTTT

len: 14
d_gene: .
v_gene: TRBV19
abundance: .
j_gene: TRBJ2-7
CDR3aa: CASSIGVQAYEQYF
CDR3nt: TGTGCCAGTAGTATAGGAGTACAGGCCTACGAGCAGTACTTC

len: 16
d_gene: TRBD1
v_gene: TRBV5-1
abundance: .
j_gene: TRBJ1-4
CDR3aa: CASSLVPGQDNEKLFF
CDR3nt: TGCGCCAGCAGCTTGGTTCCCGGACAGGACAATGAAAAACTGTTTTTT

len: 13
d_gene: .
v_gene: TRBV2
abundance: .
j_gene: TRBJ1-6
CDR3aa: CACEQGGDSPLHF
CDR3nt: TGTGCCTGCGAACAGGGTGGTGATTCACCCCTCCACTTT

len: 13
d_gene: .
v_gene: TRBV5-1
abundance: .
j_gene: TRBJ1-1
CDR3aa: CASRTSSNTEAFF
CDR3nt: TGCGCCAGCAGGACATCTAGCAACACTGAAGCTTTCTTT

len: 13
d_gene: .
v_gene: TRBV7-8
abundance: .
j_gene: TRBJ1-1
CDR3aa: CASSLFMASEAFF
CDR3nt: TGTGCCAGCAGCCTTTTTATGGCCAGTGAAGCTTTCTTT

len: 15
d_gene: .
v_gene: TRBV6-5
abundance: .
j_gene: TRBJ2-1
CDR3aa: CASSQGTSGYNEQFF
CDR3nt: TGTGCCAGCAGTCAGGGGACAAGCGGTTACAATGAGCAGTTCTTC

len: 17
d_gene: .
v_gene: TRBV4-2
abundance: .
j_gene: TRBJ2-2
CDR3aa: CASSQVGRSANTGELFF
CDR3nt: TGTGCCAGCAGCCAAGTGGGCAGGTCAGCGAACACCGGGGAGCTGTTTTTT

len: 14
d_gene: .
v_gene: TRBV6-5
abundance: .
j_gene: TRBJ2-4
CDR3aa: CATQSWQASRIQYF
CDR3nt: TGTGCCACCCAGTCGTGGCAGGCCTCACGCATTCAGTACTTC

len: 13
d_gene: .
v_gene: TRBV10-1
abundance: .
j_gene: TRBJ2-3
CDR3aa: CASSDQVTDTQYF
CDR3nt: TGCGCCAGCAGTGATCAGGTCACAGATACGCAGTATTTT

len: 17
d_gene: TRBD1
v_gene: TRBV5-1
abundance: .
j_gene: TRBJ1-4
CDR3aa: CASSFQGAPATNEKLFF
CDR3nt: TGCGCCAGCAGCTTCCAGGGGGCGCCTGCAACTAATGAAAAACTGTTTTTT

len: 13
d_gene: .
v_gene: TRBV6-5
abundance: .
j_gene: TRBJ1-5
CDR3aa: CASRGASGQPQHF
CDR3nt: TGTGCCAGCAGAGGGGCGTCGGGTCAGCCCCAGCATTTT

len: 15
d_gene: .
v_gene: TRBV7-3
abundance: .
j_gene: TRBJ2-2
CDR3aa: CASSITGNPMEELFF
CDR3nt: TGTGCCAGCAGCATCACAGGGAACCCAATGGAGGAGCTGTTTTTT

len: 14
d_gene: .
v_gene: TRBV9
abundance: .
j_gene: TRBJ2-7
CDR3aa: CASSGGPPAYEQYF
CDR3nt: TGTGCCAGCAGCGGCGGGCCTCCGGCCTACGAGCAGTACTTC

len: 15
d_gene: TRBD1
v_gene: TRBV6-5
abundance: .
j_gene: TRBJ1-4
CDR3aa: CASSYITGGGEKLFF
CDR3nt: TGTGCCAGCAGTTACATTACAGGGGGAGGCGAAAAACTGTTTTTT

len: 19
d_gene: .
v_gene: TRBV5-8
abundance: .
j_gene: TRBJ1-6
CDR3aa: CASDLAGTRISSYNSPLHF
CDR3nt: TGTGCCAGCGATCTCGCCGGGACACGGATTAGCTCCTATAATTCACCCCTCCACTTT

len: 13
d_gene: .
v_gene: TRBV19
abundance: .
j_gene: TRBJ1-1
CDR3aa: CASSQGLRTEAFF
CDR3nt: TGTGCCAGTAGCCAGGGGTTACGGACTGAAGCTTTCTTT

len: 13
d_gene: .
v_gene: TRBV30
abundance: .
j_gene: TRBJ1-6
CDR3aa: CAWSVMGDSPLHF
CDR3nt: TGTGCCTGGAGTGTAATGGGAGATTCACCCCTCCACTTT

len: 13
d_gene: TRBD1
v_gene: TRBV29-1
abundance: .
j_gene: TRBJ2-7
CDR3aa: CSVDRDREGEQYF
CDR3nt: TGCAGCGTTGACCGGGACAGGGAGGGCGAGCAGTACTTC

len: 19
d_gene: TRBD2
v_gene: TRBV6-1
abundance: .
j_gene: TRBJ2-3
CDR3aa: CASSEVSGGAEFRTDTQYF
CDR3nt: TGTGCCAGCAGTGAAGTGAGCGGGGGGGCCGAGTTTCGCACAGATACGCAGTATTTT

len: 15
d_gene: TRBD1
v_gene: TRBV7-9
abundance: .
j_gene: TRBJ1-4
CDR3aa: CASSSTGGLWEKLFF
CDR3nt: TGTGCCAGCAGCAGTACAGGGGGCCTTTGGGAAAAACTGTTTTTT

len: 16
d_gene: TRBD1
v_gene: TRBV10-3
abundance: .
j_gene: TRBJ2-3
CDR3aa: CAISQRIGQGGNTQYF
CDR3nt: TGTGCCATCAGTCAGCGAATCGGACAGGGGGGAAATACGCAGTATTTT

len: 18
d_gene: .
v_gene: TRBV9
abundance: .
j_gene: TRBJ1-3
CDR3aa: CASSPGHWGLSSGNTIYF
CDR3nt: TGTGCCAGCAGCCCCGGACATTGGGGCCTATCCTCTGGAAACACCATATATTTT

len: 16
d_gene: TRBD2
v_gene: TRBV18
abundance: .
j_gene: TRBJ2-1
CDR3aa: CASSPQTSGGANEQFF
CDR3nt: TGTGCCAGCTCACCACAGACTAGCGGGGGGGCCAATGAGCAGTTCTTC

len: 15
d_gene: TRBD2
v_gene: TRBV5-1
abundance: .
j_gene: TRBJ2-3
CDR3aa: CASSWTSGGADTQYF
CDR3nt: TGCGCCAGCAGTTGGACTAGCGGGGGGGCAGATACGCAGTATTTT

len: 17
d_gene: .
v_gene: TRBV4-1
abundance: .
j_gene: TRBJ1-2
CDR3aa: CASSQERGTRVNYGYTF
CDR3nt: TGCGCCAGCAGCCAAGAGAGAGGGACAAGGGTTAACTATGGCTACACCTTC

len: 17
d_gene: .
v_gene: TRBV5-1
abundance: .
j_gene: TRBJ1-2
CDR3aa: CASSLGILDREFYGYTF
CDR3nt: TGCGCCAGCAGCTTGGGTATCTTGGACAGAGAGTTCTATGGCTACACCTTC

len: 15
d_gene: .
v_gene: TRBV11-2
abundance: .
j_gene: TRBJ2-2
CDR3aa: CASSRDGGFAGELFF
CDR3nt: TGTGCCAGCAGTCGGGACGGGGGATTCGCCGGGGAGCTGTTTTTT

len: 15
d_gene: .
v_gene: TRBV9
abundance: .
j_gene: TRBJ1-1
CDR3aa: CASSVAGQGHTEAFF
CDR3nt: TGTGCCAGCAGCGTAGCCGGGCAGGGGCACACTGAAGCTTTCTTT

len: 12
d_gene: TRBD1
v_gene: TRBV6-5
abundance: .
j_gene: TRBJ2-1
CDR3aa: CACGTGYNEQFF
CDR3nt: TGTGCCTGTGGGACAGGGTACAATGAGCAGTTCTTC

len: 16
d_gene: .
v_gene: TRBV14
abundance: .
j_gene: TRBJ2-2
CDR3aa: CASSQALGRGTGELFF
CDR3nt: TGTGCCAGCAGCCAAGCTTTGGGGAGAGGCACCGGGGAGCTGTTTTTT

len: 11
d_gene: .
v_gene: TRBV7-9
abundance: .
j_gene: TRBJ1-1
CDR3aa: CASSIGTEAFF
CDR3nt: TGTGCCAGCAGCATTGGGACAGAAGCTTTCTTT

len: 17
d_gene: .
v_gene: TRBV7-8
abundance: .
j_gene: TRBJ2-7
CDR3aa: CASSLEWGSGKLYEQYF
CDR3nt: TGTGCCAGCAGCTTAGAGTGGGGTAGCGGAAAATTATACGAGCAGTACTTC

len: 13
d_gene: .
v_gene: TRBV29-1
abundance: .
j_gene: TRBJ2-3
CDR3aa: CSVDRTVSDTQYF
CDR3nt: TGCAGCGTGGATAGGACAGTTTCAGATACGCAGTATTTT

len: 17
d_gene: .
v_gene: TRBV27
abundance: .
j_gene: TRBJ2-4
CDR3aa: CASSTQDGGTTKNIQYF
CDR3nt: TGTGCCAGCAGTACACAGGACGGGGGGACAACCAAAAACATTCAGTACTTC

len: 15
d_gene: .
v_gene: TRBV7-9
abundance: .
j_gene: TRBJ1-4
CDR3aa: CASSLDAWGDEKLFF
CDR3nt: TGTGCCAGCAGCTTAGACGCATGGGGAGATGAAAAACTGTTTTTT

len: 14
d_gene: TRBD1
v_gene: TRBV5-6
abundance: .
j_gene: TRBJ2-7
CDR3aa: CASSWDRGLGEQYF
CDR3nt: TGTGCCAGCAGCTGGGACAGGGGGCTGGGCGAGCAGTACTTC

len: 15
d_gene: TRBD1
v_gene: TRBV28
abundance: .
j_gene: TRBJ1-5
CDR3aa: CASTWTGSRSQPQHF
CDR3nt: TGTGCCAGCACCTGGACAGGGTCGCGTAGTCAGCCCCAGCATTTT

len: 13
d_gene: .
v_gene: TRBV5-1
abundance: .
j_gene: TRBJ2-2
CDR3aa: CASMEGNTGELFF
CDR3nt: TGCGCCAGCATGGAGGGGAACACCGGGGAGCTGTTTTTT

len: 14
d_gene: .
v_gene: TRBV7-2
abundance: .
j_gene: TRBJ2-1
CDR3aa: CASSNVGGGDEQFF
CDR3nt: TGTGCCAGCAGCAATGTGGGGGGTGGTGATGAGCAGTTCTTC

len: 14
d_gene: TRBD1
v_gene: TRBV29-1
abundance: .
j_gene: TRBJ1-2
CDR3aa: CSVDGGQGNYGYTF
CDR3nt: TGCAGCGTTGATGGGGGACAGGGTAACTATGGCTACACCTTC

len: 17
d_gene: TRBD2
v_gene: TRBV28
abundance: .
j_gene: TRBJ2-3
CDR3aa: CASSLGLAGPRGDTQYF
CDR3nt: TGTGCCAGCAGTTTAGGGCTAGCGGGCCCCCGAGGAGATACGCAGTATTTT

len: 14
d_gene: .
v_gene: TRBV28
abundance: .
j_gene: TRBJ1-3
CDR3aa: CASSKQGSAYTIYF
CDR3nt: TGTGCCAGCAGTAAACAGGGTTCGGCTTACACCATATATTTT

len: 14
d_gene: TRBD1
v_gene: TRBV19
abundance: medium-sized
j_gene: TRBJ1-1
CDR3aa: CASSIPQGNRYLFF
CDR3nt: TGTGCCAGTAGTATCCCACAGGGGAATCGGTATCTCTTCTTT

len: 14
d_gene: .
v_gene: TRBV25-1
abundance: .
j_gene: TRBJ1-2
CDR3aa: CASSGQEAYYGYTF
CDR3nt: TGTGCCAGCAGTGGCCAAGAAGCCTACTATGGCTACACCTTC

len: 16
d_gene: .
v_gene: TRBV19
abundance: .
j_gene: TRBJ2-7
CDR3aa: CASRNNGVGGAYEQYF
CDR3nt: TGTGCCAGTAGGAACAACGGGGTAGGGGGTGCCTACGAGCAGTACTTC

len: 12
d_gene: .
v_gene: TRBV12-5
abundance: .
j_gene: TRBJ1-2
CDR3aa: CASGSQGRGYTF
CDR3nt: TGTGCTAGTGGTTCTCAGGGGAGAGGCTACACCTTC